This T cell receptor beta chain was retrieved from a study of regulatory T cells in long-lasting Graves disease. Time point indicated: newly diagnosed GD, antithyroid drugs for less than 3 months. From PBMCs, RNA was extracted and then used to make the TCR library. HTBI primers from iRepertoire and Arm-PCR of CDR3 regions yielded the TCR beta libraries. TCRdb re-derived calls from the multiplex PCR reads in MiXCR, one entry per CDR3 protein. The sample carries around 250,000 distinct CDR3 sequences, about 17% recorded once. The same specimen was also included in a second study, on T cells in Graves' hyperthyroidism and ophthalmopathy. As reported in that work: Newly diagnosed patients aged 18 to 65 had hyperthyroidism of under 2 months' duration. Using the HTBI primer set, a first-round RT-PCR was run on the TCR CDR3.

This clonotype was sampled from a woman under 40 with Graves disease. Material: peripheral blood mononuclear cells (PBMCs), obtained at new diagnosis, from a patient treated with antithyroid drugs.

CDR3 in DNA: TGTGCCACTACCGGGACAGGGGGTGGCGAGCAGTACTTC. Its translation is CATTGTGGGEQYF. The V and J genes are TRBV19 and TRBJ2-7, with TRBD1 matching 11 bases. This CDR3 region has 13 residues. The V gene end was trimmed by 10 bases and the J gene end by 6 bases; junction bases not matched to a gene: 8. Germline CDR1 reads LNHDA; CDR2 reads SQIVND (reference sequence). The whole variable domain, filled in from reference TRBV19 and TRBJ2-7, reads DGGITQSPKYLFRKEGQNVTLSCEQNLNHDAMYWYRQDPGQGLRLIYYSQIVNDFQKGDIAEGYSVSREKKESFPLTVTSAQKNPTAFYLCATTGTGGGEQYFGPGTRLTVT.